This TCR beta chain was captured by sequencing in a study of OX40 agonist ivuxolimab in advanced cancers. V was shortened by 7 bases and J by 4 bases, with 10 bases between the two germline ends. Germline values: CDR1 LGHNT, CDR2 FRNRAP. This CDR3 is built from 13 residues. The assay was immunoSEQ multiplex PCR, and TCRdb's table has in-frame clones only and misses some. The sample yields about 61,000 clones, 92% seen once. The sequence came from an adult with an advanced solid tumor such as melanoma, head and neck, liver or kidney cancer. The gene calls are TRBV12-5 and TRBJ2-2; D is unresolved. The sequences come from CD4+ or CD8+ T cells sorted from blood, collected in a trial of the OX40 agonist ivuxolimab. The chain's CDR3 is CASALDFTGELFF. CDR3 in DNA: TGTGCTAGTGCTCTTGACTTCACCGGGGAGCTGTTTTTT.